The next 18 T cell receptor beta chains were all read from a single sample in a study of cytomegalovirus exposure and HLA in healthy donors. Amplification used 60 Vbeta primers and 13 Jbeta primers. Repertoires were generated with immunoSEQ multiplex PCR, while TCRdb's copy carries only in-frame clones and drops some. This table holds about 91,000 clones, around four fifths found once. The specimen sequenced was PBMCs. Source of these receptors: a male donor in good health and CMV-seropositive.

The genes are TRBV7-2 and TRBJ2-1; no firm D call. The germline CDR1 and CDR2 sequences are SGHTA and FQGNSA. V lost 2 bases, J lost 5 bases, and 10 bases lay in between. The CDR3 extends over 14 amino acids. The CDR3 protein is CASSLNSENNEQFF. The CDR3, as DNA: TGTGCCAGCAGCTTAAATTCAGAAAACAATGAGCAGTTCTTC.

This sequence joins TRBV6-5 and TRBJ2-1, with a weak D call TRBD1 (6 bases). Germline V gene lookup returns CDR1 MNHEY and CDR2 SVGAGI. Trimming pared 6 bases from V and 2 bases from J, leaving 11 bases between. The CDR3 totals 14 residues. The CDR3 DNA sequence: TGTGCCAGCAGCCGACAGGTGCCCTACAATGAGCAGTTCTTC. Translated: CASSRQVPYNEQFF.

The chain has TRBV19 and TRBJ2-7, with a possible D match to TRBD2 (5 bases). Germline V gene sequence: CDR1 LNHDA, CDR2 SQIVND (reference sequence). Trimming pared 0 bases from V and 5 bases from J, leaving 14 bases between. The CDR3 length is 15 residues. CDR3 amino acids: CASSIDREGSDEQYF. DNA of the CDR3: TGTGCCAGTAGTATAGATCGGGAAGGGTCGGACGAGCAGTACTTC.

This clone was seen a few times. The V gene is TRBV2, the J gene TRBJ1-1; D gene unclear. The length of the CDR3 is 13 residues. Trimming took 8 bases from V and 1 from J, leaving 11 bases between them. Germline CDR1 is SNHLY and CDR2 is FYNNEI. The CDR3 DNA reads TGTGCCAGCGAGTATTCCCCGAACACTGAAGCTTTCTTT. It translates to CASEYSPNTEAFF.

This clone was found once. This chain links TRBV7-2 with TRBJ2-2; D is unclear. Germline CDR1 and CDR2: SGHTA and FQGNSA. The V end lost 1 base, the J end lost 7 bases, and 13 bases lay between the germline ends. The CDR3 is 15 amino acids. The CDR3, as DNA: TGTGCCAGCAGCTTAGTCGAACCTCCGCGCGGGGAGCTGTTTTTT. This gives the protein CASSLVEPPRGELFF.

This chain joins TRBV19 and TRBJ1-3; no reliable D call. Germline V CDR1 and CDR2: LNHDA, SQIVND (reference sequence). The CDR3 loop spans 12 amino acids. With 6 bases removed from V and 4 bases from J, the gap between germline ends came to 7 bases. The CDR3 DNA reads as TGTGCCAGTAGCCTCTCGGGAAACACCATATATTTT. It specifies CASSLSGNTIYF. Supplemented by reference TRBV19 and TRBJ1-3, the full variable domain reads DGGITQSPKYLFRKEGQNVTLSCEQNLNHDAMYWYRQDPGQGLRLIYYSQIVNDFQKGDIAEGYSVSREKKESFPLTVTSAQKNPTAFYLCASSLSGNTIYFGEGSWLTVV.

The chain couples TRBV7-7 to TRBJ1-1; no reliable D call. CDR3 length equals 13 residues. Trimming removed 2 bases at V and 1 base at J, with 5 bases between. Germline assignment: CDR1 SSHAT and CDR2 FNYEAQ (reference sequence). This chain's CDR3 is CASSLNSNTEAFF. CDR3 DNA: TGTGCCAGCAGCTTAAACTCGAACACTGAAGCTTTCTTT.

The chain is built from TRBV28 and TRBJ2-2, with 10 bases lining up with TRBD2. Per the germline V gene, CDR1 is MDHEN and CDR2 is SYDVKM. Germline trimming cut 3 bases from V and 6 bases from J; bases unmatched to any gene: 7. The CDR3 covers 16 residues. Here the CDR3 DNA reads TGTGCCAGCAGTTTTATAGCGGGAGGCCGCGCCGGGGAGCTGTTTTTT. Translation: CASSFIAGGRAGELFF.

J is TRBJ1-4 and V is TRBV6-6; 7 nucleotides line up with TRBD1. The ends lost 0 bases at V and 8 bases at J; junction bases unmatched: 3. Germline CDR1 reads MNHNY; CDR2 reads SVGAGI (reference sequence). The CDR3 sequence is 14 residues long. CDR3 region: CASSYSQGGEKLFF. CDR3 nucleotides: TGTGCCAGCAGTTACTCCCAGGGGGGAGAAAAACTGTTTTTT.

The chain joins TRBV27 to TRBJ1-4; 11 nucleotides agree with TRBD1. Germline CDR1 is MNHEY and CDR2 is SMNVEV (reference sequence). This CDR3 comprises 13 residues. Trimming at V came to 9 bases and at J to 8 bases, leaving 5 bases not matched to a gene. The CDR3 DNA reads TGTGCCAGTTCGGACAGGGGGCGAGAAAAACTGTTTTTT. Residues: CASSDRGREKLFF.

CDR3 coding DNA: TGTGCCTGGATGACAGGGGACCACTACGAGCAGTACTTC. Its translation: CAWMTGDHYEQYF. The rearrangement uses TRBV30 and TRBJ2-7; 8 nucleotides line up with TRBD1. Germline values: CDR1 GTSNPN, CDR2 SVGIG (reference sequence). The V gene end was trimmed by 4 bases and the J gene end by 3 bases; junction bases not matched to a gene: 5. The CDR3 consists of 13 residues.

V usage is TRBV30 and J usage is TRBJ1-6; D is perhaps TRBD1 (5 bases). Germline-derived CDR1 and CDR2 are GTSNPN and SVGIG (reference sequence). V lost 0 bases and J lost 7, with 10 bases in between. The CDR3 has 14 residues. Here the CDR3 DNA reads TGTGCCTGGAGTGTACCATGGGGCAATTCACCCCTCCACTTT. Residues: CAWSVPWGNSPLHF.

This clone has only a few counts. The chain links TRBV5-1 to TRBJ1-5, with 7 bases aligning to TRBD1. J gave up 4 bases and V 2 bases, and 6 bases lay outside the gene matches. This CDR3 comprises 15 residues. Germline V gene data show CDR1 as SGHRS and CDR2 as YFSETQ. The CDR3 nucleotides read TGCGCCAGCAGCTTAACCGGGACAGTTAATCAGCCCCAGCATTTT. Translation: CASSLTGTVNQPQHF.

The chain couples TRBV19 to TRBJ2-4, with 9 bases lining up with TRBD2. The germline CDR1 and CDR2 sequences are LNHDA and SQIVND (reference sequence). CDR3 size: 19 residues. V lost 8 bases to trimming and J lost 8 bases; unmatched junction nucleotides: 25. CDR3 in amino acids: CASGLGGAGGLGGRDIQYF. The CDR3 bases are TGTGCCAGTGGCCTGGGGGGAGCGGGAGGTCTTGGCGGACGAGACATTCAGTACTTC.

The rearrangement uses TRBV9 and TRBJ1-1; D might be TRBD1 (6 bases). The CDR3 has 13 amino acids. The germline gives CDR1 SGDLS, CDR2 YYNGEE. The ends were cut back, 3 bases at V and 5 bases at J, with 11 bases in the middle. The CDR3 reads CASSGRGGTEAFF. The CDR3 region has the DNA TGTGCCAGCAGCGGAAGAGGGGGAACTGAAGCTTTCTTT. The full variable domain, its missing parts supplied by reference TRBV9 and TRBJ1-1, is DSGVTQTPKHLITATGQRVTLRCSPRSGDLSVYWYQQSLDQGLQFLIQYYNGEERAKGNILERFSAQQFPDLHSELNLSSLELGDSALYFCASSGRGGTEAFFGQGTRLTVV.

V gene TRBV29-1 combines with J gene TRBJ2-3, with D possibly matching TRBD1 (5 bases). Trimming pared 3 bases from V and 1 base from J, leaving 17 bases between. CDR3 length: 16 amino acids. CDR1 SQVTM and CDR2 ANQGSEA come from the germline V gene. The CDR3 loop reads CSVELVREVGTDTQYF. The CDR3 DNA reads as TGCAGCGTTGAGCTAGTCAGGGAAGTGGGCACAGATACGCAGTATTTT.

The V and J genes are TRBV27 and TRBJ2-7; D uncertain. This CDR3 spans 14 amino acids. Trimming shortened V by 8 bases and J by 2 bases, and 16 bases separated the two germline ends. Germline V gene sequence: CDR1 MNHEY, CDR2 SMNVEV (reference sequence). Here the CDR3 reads CASLSSATTYEQYF. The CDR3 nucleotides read TGTGCCAGCCTCTCGAGCGCGACGACCTACGAGCAGTACTTC.

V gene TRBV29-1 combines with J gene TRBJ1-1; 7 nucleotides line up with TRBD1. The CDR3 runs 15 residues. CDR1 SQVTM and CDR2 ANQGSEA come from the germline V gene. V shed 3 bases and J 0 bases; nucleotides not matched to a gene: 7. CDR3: CSVDYWDRMNTEAFF. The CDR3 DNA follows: TGCAGCGTTGATTACTGGGACAGAATGAACACTGAAGCTTTCTTT. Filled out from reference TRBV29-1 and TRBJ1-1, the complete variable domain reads SAVISQKPSRDICQRGTSLTIQCQVDSQVTMMFWYRQQPGQSLTLIATANQGSEATYESGFVIDKFPISRPNLTFSTLTVSNMSPEDSSIYLCSVDYWDRMNTEAFFGQGTRLTVV.